The next 32 T cell receptor beta chains were all read from a single sample in a study of cytomegalovirus exposure and HLA in healthy donors. The PCR used 60 Vbeta and 13 Jbeta primers. TCRdb keeps only in-frame clones here, not all; method: immunoSEQ multiplex PCR. The sample consists of about 160,000 clones, about four fifths of them appearing once. Specimen: PBMCs. The receptors stem from a young man in good health and CMV-seronegative.

The chain is built from TRBV6-6 and TRBJ2-1; TRBD1 aligns across 9 bases. The V gene's germline CDR1 is MNHNY and CDR2 SVGAGI (reference sequence). The CDR3 consists of 13 residues. J was trimmed by 9 bases and V by 2 bases; bases with no gene match: 2. The DNA of the CDR3 is TGTGCCAGCAGTTACGGGACAGGGCCTGAGCAGTTCTTC. This gives the protein CASSYGTGPEQFF.

The J gene is TRBJ1-5, the V gene TRBV7-9; 8 nucleotides match TRBD1. The V gene end was trimmed by 5 bases and the J gene end by 5 bases; junction bases not matched to a gene: 8. From germline, CDR1 is SEHNR and CDR2 FQNEAQ (reference sequence). This CDR3 has 15 residues. The DNA for the CDR3 is TGTGCCAGCAGCCCTTCCGGGACAGGCTATCAGCCCCAGCATTTT. The encoded protein is CASSPSGTGYQPQHF.

V usage is TRBV30 and J usage is TRBJ2-1, with 10 nucleotides matching TRBD1. Germline V gene data show CDR1 as GTSNPN and CDR2 as SVGIG (reference sequence). V was pared by 4 bases and J by 8 bases, with 5 bases of the junction left unmatched. The CDR3 spans 13 residues. CDR3 residues: CAWNVGTGDEQFF. The CDR3, as DNA: TGTGCCTGGAATGTAGGGACAGGGGATGAGCAGTTCTTC. The full variable domain, completed using reference TRBV30 and TRBJ2-1, is SQTIHQWPATLVQPVGSPLSLECTVEGTSNPNLYWYRQAAGRGLQLLFYSVGIGQISSEVPQNLSASRPQDRQFILSSKKLLLSDSGFYLCAWNVGTGDEQFFGPGTRLTVL.

The rearrangement joins TRBV29-1 to TRBJ2-6; the match to TRBD2 covers 12 bases. After removal of 5 bases from V and 4 bases from J, the junction contained 9 bases not matched to a gene. The V gene's germline CDR1 is SQVTM and CDR2 ANQGSEA. The CDR3 consists of 17 residues. The CDR3 nucleotides read TGCAGCGTTCCCCTAGCGGGAGGGTTGGCAGGGGCCAACGTCCTGACTTTC. It is translated as CSVPLAGGLAGANVLTF. The full variable domain, with the rest looked up from reference TRBV29-1 and TRBJ2-6, is SAVISQKPSRDICQRGTSLTIQCQVDSQVTMMFWYRQQPGQSLTLIATANQGSEATYESGFVIDKFPISRPNLTFSTLTVSNMSPEDSSIYLCSVPLAGGLAGANVLTFGAGSRLTVL.

V and J are TRBV6-1 and TRBJ2-7, with 12 bases matching TRBD1. CDR3 size: 16 residues. The V segment lost 3 bases and the J segment 6 bases; nucleotides outside the gene matches: 9. Germline V gene lookup returns CDR1 MNHNS and CDR2 SASEGT. The CDR3, as DNA: TGTGCCAGCAGTGACCTTTCCGGGACAGGGGGCGCCGAGCAGTACTTC. Translating gives CASSDLSGTGGAEQYF.

V usage is TRBV7-3 and J usage is TRBJ1-1, with 8 bases aligning to TRBD1. Germline lookup yields CDR1 SGHTA and CDR2 FQGTGA. The length of the CDR3 is 14 residues. V trimming: 0 bases; J trimming: 6 bases; junction bases outside the gene matches: 3. CDR3: CASSLTGTGPEAFF. The CDR3 nucleotides are TGTGCCAGCAGCTTAACGGGGACAGGTCCTGAAGCTTTCTTT.

Concerning this clone: One junction end disagrees with the germline gene, perhaps due to a read error. The chain is built from TRBV4-3 and TRBJ2-7; no clear D. The CDR3 has 15 amino acids. Germline lookup yields CDR1 LGHNA and CDR2 YSLEER. The CDR3 DNA reads as TGCGCCAGCAGCCAATTAAAAGACTTCTCCCACGAGCAGTACTTC. It codes for CASSQLKDFSHEQYF.

This chain joins TRBV28 and TRBJ2-5; TRBD1 is a possible D gene (6 bases). The J call may be faulty, since TRBJ2-7 better matches the DNA end. Looked up from germline, CDR1 is MDHEN and CDR2 is SYDVKM. The CDR3 contains 14 residues. The CDR3 loop reads CASSLWRGSGEQYF. DNA for the CDR3: TGTGCCAGCAGTTTATGGAGGGGGTCGGGCGAGCAGTACTTC.

This chain uses TRBV27 with TRBJ2-3, with 12 positions matching TRBD1. In germline, CDR1 is MNHEY, CDR2 SMNVEV (reference sequence). There are 20 residues in the CDR3. Trimming cost V 6 bases and J 1 base; bases outside gene matches: 17. For the CDR3, the DNA is TGTGCCAGCAGACCCGCGCGAAATAATTGGGACAGGGGGCGCACAGATACGCAGTATTTT. Protein product: CASRPARNNWDRGRTDTQYF.

The genes are TRBV4-1 and TRBJ2-2; TRBD2 matches at 10 bases. V trimming: 0 bases; J trimming: 3 bases; junction bases outside the gene matches: 10. CDR3 length: 19 amino acids. Germline loops: CDR1 MGHRA, CDR2 YSYEKL. CDR3: CASSQDRRQREGHTGELFF. The CDR3 nucleotides are TGCGCCAGCAGCCAAGATCGCCGGCAGCGGGAGGGCCACACCGGGGAGCTGTTTTTT.

V usage is TRBV6-5 and J usage is TRBJ1-2; D is unresolved. Trimming took 6 bases from V and 3 from J, leaving 11 bases between them. This CDR3 is built from 13 residues. The germline gives CDR1 MNHEY, CDR2 SVGAGI. The CDR3 reads CASRLGVDYGYTF. The DNA of the CDR3 is TGTGCCAGCAGATTGGGCGTGGACTATGGCTACACCTTC.

The genes are TRBV28 and TRBJ1-2; D possibly corresponds to TRBD1 (6 bases). This CDR3 spans 13 amino acids. V lost 7 bases, J lost 9 bases, and 18 bases lay in between. Germline V gene sequence: CDR1 MDHEN, CDR2 SYDVKM. The CDR3 here is CASKLGHQSRYTF. The CDR3 bases are TGTGCCAGCAAATTGGGACATCAATCACGCTACACCTTC.

V usage is TRBV27 and J usage is TRBJ2-2; weak D call: TRBD2 (5 bases). This CDR3 spans 14 amino acids. CDR1 is MNHEY and CDR2 is SMNVEV in the germline V gene (reference sequence). The V gene lost 7 bases and the J gene lost 7 bases, with 16 bases spanning the gap. The CDR3 DNA is TGTGCCAGCACCCGACCCCGGGCGGGCGGGGAGCTGTTTTTT. Protein product: CASTRPRAGGELFF.

This clone is a singleton in its sample. The V gene is TRBV18, the J gene TRBJ1-1, with a tentative D call TRBD1 (6 bases). This CDR3 is 15 amino acids long. Trimming left V 3 bases short and J 1 base short, with 12 bases between. Per the germline V gene, CDR1 is KGHSH and CDR2 is LQKENI. CDR3 nucleotides: TGTGCCAGCTCACCGATGGACAGCCGGAACACTGAAGCTTTCTTT. Protein product: CASSPMDSRNTEAFF.

Worth noting for this clone: A read error may produce the germline difference seen at one junction end. V is TRBV29-1 and J is TRBJ2-2; maybe TRBD1 (5 bases). Per germline, CDR1 SQVTM and CDR2 ANQGSEA. The CDR3 extends over 13 amino acids. CDR3 sequence: CSGGAANIGELFF. CDR3 in DNA: TGCAGCGGTGGGGCAGCGAACATCGGGGAGCTGTTTTTT.

The sample holds one count of this clone. This chain joins TRBV14 and TRBJ1-5; D unclear. Between the trimmed V and J ends, which lost 4 bases and 8 bases, there was a span of 12 bases. The CDR3 has 13 amino acids. Per germline, CDR1 SGHDN and CDR2 FVKESK. The CDR3 region is CASSLANQEPQHF. Here the CDR3 DNA reads TGTGCCAGCAGCCTAGCGAACCAGGAGCCCCAGCATTTT.

The chain combines TRBV7-6 with TRBJ2-1; the match to TRBD2 covers 8 bases. The junction had 8 bases not matched to a gene; V was cut back by 4 bases and J by 0 bases. Germline values: CDR1 SGHVS, CDR2 FNYEAQ. The CDR3 is made up of 17 amino acids. CDR3 protein: CASSSNPGGSSYNEQFF. The CDR3 nucleotides are TGTGCCAGCAGCTCAAACCCGGGGGGGAGCTCCTACAATGAGCAGTTCTTC.

This clone was counted a few times. The chain employs TRBV6-1 and TRBJ1-1; 8 nucleotides match TRBD1. The CDR3 extends over 15 amino acids. Trimming at V came to 6 bases and at J to 2 bases, leaving 8 bases not matched to a gene. Germline V lookup: CDR1 MNHNS, CDR2 SASEGT. CDR3 nucleotide sequence: TGTGCCAGCAGATCCGGGACAGGACCTAACACTGAAGCTTTCTTT. Protein sequence: CASRSGTGPNTEAFF.

V is TRBV27 and J is TRBJ2-1; 8 positions agree with TRBD2. Germline trimming cut 5 bases from V and 5 bases from J; bases unmatched to any gene: 5. Per germline, CDR1 MNHEY and CDR2 SMNVEV (reference sequence). The length of the CDR3 is 14 residues. The DNA for the CDR3 is TGTGCCAGCAGTCCACGGACTAGCAACAATGAGCAGTTCTTC. Amino acids: CASSPRTSNNEQFF.

The chain has TRBV11-2 and TRBJ2-3, with TRBD2 matching over 9 bases. Germline values: CDR1 SGHAT, CDR2 FQNNGV. This CDR3 spans 16 amino acids. After removal of 1 base from V and 3 bases from J, the junction contained 5 bases not matched to a gene. The CDR3 spells CASSLGGGGATDTQYF. The CDR3 coding sequence is TGTGCCAGCAGCTTAGGTGGCGGGGGGGCGACAGATACGCAGTATTTT.

J is TRBJ2-5 and V is TRBV10-2; TRBD2 might be the D (5 bases). The better agreement between TRBJ2-7 and the DNA end casts doubt on the J call. The CDR3 sequence is 13 residues long. Germline CDR1 WSHSY, CDR2 SAAADI. CDR3 coding DNA: TGCGCCAGCAGTCCCGCCCGGGACTACGAGCAGTACTTC. This gives the protein CASSPARDYEQYF.

CDR3 sequence: CASRRKGLGIYGYTF. In DNA, the CDR3 is TGTGCCAGCAGGAGGAAGGGGTTGGGGATCTATGGCTACACCTTC. The V call is TRBV5-8, the J call TRBJ1-2; possible D gene TRBD1, 5 bases. There are 15 residues in the CDR3. Per the germline V gene, CDR1 is SGHTS and CDR2 is YDEGEE. Trimming took 5 bases from V and 4 from J, leaving 18 bases between them.

This chain links TRBV19 with TRBJ2-7; D is perhaps TRBD1 (6 bases). Germline CDR1 reads LNHDA; CDR2 reads SQIVND (reference sequence). The CDR3 consists of 15 residues. The V gene lost 5 bases and the J gene lost 4 bases, with 18 bases spanning the gap. The CDR3 reads CASSSPGQTAYEQYF. CDR3 DNA: TGTGCCAGTAGTTCACCGGGACAAACAGCGTACGAGCAGTACTTC.

The chain combines TRBV7-3 with TRBJ2-1; D might be TRBD1 (6 bases). Between the trimmed V and J ends, which lost 5 bases and 0 bases, there was a span of 14 bases. The CDR3 sequence is 16 residues long. Germline V CDR1 and CDR2: SGHTA, FQGTGA. The CDR3, as DNA: TGTGCCAGCAGCCGCAGGGGCCCAAGCTCCTACAATGAGCAGTTCTTC. Its protein is CASSRRGPSSYNEQFF. The full variable domain, in which reference TRBV7-3 and TRBJ2-1 provide the parts outside the CDR3, is GAGVSQTPSNKVTEKGKYVELRCDPISGHTALYWYRQSLGQGPEFLIYFQGTGAADDSGLPNDRFFAVRPEGSVSTLKIQRTERGDSAVYLCASSRRGPSSYNEQFFGPGTRLTVL.

This rearrangement joins TRBV5-6 to TRBJ2-2; 7 bases are a match to TRBD2. V shed 0 bases, J shed 2 bases, and the junction held 1 base outside the gene matches. The CDR3 spans 15 residues. Germline assignment: CDR1 SGHDT and CDR2 YYEEEE. Here the CDR3 DNA reads TGTGCCAGCAGCTTGGGGGGGGGAAACACCGGGGAGCTGTTTTTT. Amino acids: CASSLGGGNTGELFF.

The V gene is TRBV5-1, the J gene TRBJ1-2; possible D gene TRBD1, 5 bases. The CDR3 loop spans 14 amino acids. Per germline, CDR1 SGHRS and CDR2 YFSETQ. Trimming took 3 bases from V and 2 from J, leaving 11 bases between them. The CDR3 sequence is CASSWVQGNYGYTF. DNA of the CDR3: TGCGCCAGCAGCTGGGTTCAGGGAAACTATGGCTACACCTTC. The entire variable domain, with the rest obtained from reference TRBV5-1 and TRBJ1-2, is as follows: KAGVTQTPRYLIKTRGQQVTLSCSPISGHRSVSWYQQTPGQGLQFLFEYFSETQRNKGNFPGRFSGRQFSNSRSEMNVSTLELGDSALYLCASSWVQGNYGYTFGSGTRLTVV.

This clone was counted a few times. The V gene is TRBV5-4, the J gene TRBJ2-1; 10 nucleotides line up with TRBD2. The CDR3 is made up of 16 amino acids. CDR1 is SGHNT and CDR2 is YYREEE in the germline V gene (reference sequence). J was trimmed by 5 bases and V by 0 bases; bases with no gene match: 5. In DNA form, the CDR3 reads TGTGCCAGCAGCTTGGGGAGCGGGAGGGCTAACAATGAGCAGTTCTTC. It translates to CASSLGSGRANNEQFF.

The chain links TRBV28 to TRBJ2-2; TRBD1 might be the D (6 bases). CDR3 length equals 14 residues. V was shortened by 6 bases and J by 1 base, with 9 bases between the two germline ends. CDR1 is MDHEN and CDR2 is SYDVKM in the germline V gene. CDR3 in DNA: TGTGCCAGCAGCCAACAGGGGAACACCGGGGAGCTGTTTTTT. Amino acids: CASSQQGNTGELFF.

The chain carries TRBV5-1 and TRBJ2-1; 8 bases agree with TRBD2. V trimming: 3 bases; J trimming: 0 bases; junction bases outside the gene matches: 8. The CDR3 consists of 17 residues. Germline values: CDR1 SGHRS, CDR2 YFSETQ. The CDR3 is CASSWGGGRSSYNEQFF. The CDR3 DNA reads TGCGCCAGCAGCTGGGGCGGGGGGCGGAGCTCCTACAATGAGCAGTTCTTC.

The chain links TRBV7-3 to TRBJ2-3; 7 bases fit TRBD1. The CDR3 contains 13 residues. CDR1 is SGHTA and CDR2 is FQGTGA in the germline V gene. V lost 3 bases and J lost 6; bases outside the gene matches: 3. DNA for the CDR3: TGTGCCAGCAGCTTTACAGGGGCGGATACGCAGTATTTT. Translating gives CASSFTGADTQYF.

V and J are TRBV9 and TRBJ1-1; D is uncertain. The CDR3 runs 12 residues. Trimming left V 3 bases short and J 6 bases short, with 9 bases between. Germline CDR1 and CDR2: SGDLS and YYNGEE. In DNA form, the CDR3 reads TGTGCCAGCAGCGGGCGGGAACCTGAAGCTTTCTTT. Translating it yields CASSGREPEAFF. Based on the CDR3 plus reference TRBV9 and TRBJ1-1, the full variable domain is DSGVTQTPKHLITATGQRVTLRCSPRSGDLSVYWYQQSLDQGLQFLIQYYNGEERAKGNILERFSAQQFPDLHSELNLSSLELGDSALYFCASSGREPEAFFGQGTRLTVV.

Concerning this clone: A junction boundary mismatches the germline segment, possibly from a read error. Other DNA sequences from this sample encode an identical CDR3 as well. J is TRBJ1-1 and V is TRBV19, with D perhaps TRBD1 (5 bases). This CDR3 comprises 19 residues. Germline V CDR1 and CDR2: LNHDA, SQIVND (reference sequence). CDR3 sequence: CASSPPTRDGFKAYTEAFF. Here the CDR3 DNA reads TGTGCCAGTAGTCCCCCGACCAGGGATGGTTTCAAGGCGTACACTGAGGCTTTCTTT. Supplemented by reference TRBV19 and TRBJ1-1, the full variable domain reads DGGITQSPKYLFRKEGQNVTLSCEQNLNHDAMYWYRQDPGQGLRLIYYSQIVNDFQKGDIAEGYSVSREKKESFPLTVTSAQKNPTAFYLCASSPPTRDGFKAYTEAFFGQGTRLTVV.